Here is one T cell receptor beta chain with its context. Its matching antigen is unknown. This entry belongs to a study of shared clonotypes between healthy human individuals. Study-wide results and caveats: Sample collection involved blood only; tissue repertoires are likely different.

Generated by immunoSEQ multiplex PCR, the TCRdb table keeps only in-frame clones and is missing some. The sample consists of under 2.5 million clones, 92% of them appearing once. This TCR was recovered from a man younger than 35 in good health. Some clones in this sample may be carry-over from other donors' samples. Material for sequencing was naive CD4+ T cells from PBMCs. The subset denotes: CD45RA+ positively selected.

The CDR3 sequence: CASSLIAGGPGDTQYF. The CDR3, as DNA: TGCGCCAGCAGCCTTATAGCGGGAGGGCCTGGGGATACGCAGTATTTT. J is TRBJ2-3 and V is TRBV5-1, with 11 bases aligning to TRBD2. Per germline, CDR1 SGHRS and CDR2 YFSETQ. The CDR3 extends over 16 amino acids. J lost 6 bases, V lost 4 bases, and 10 bases had no gene match.